The sequence of this T cell receptor beta chain was determined in a study of blood T cell repertoires in COVID-19. As for the study in general: Material from acute and convalescent COVID-19 was sourced from the United States, Italy and Spain. From T cells, B-cell-depleted T cells, or PBMCs came the material, which was cDNA or gDNA.

The CDR3 extends over 16 amino acids. Germline values: CDR1 MGHRA, CDR2 YSYEKL. The J segment lost 4 bases and the V segment lost 2 bases, leaving 8 bases of the junction unmatched. Authors' processing steps: The assay estimated nucleated cells by amplifying reference gene primers. The table came from immunoSEQ multiplex PCR; TCRdb's copy has only in-frame clones and leaves some out. V, J and clone size are taken as reported in that table, and D and trimming were inferred from the DNA itself. The table has over 150,000 clones, around 84% seen once. V gene TRBV4-1 combines with J gene TRBJ1-5, with TRBD1 matching 7 bases. This TCR came from a man aged 35 to 55 with active or convalescent COVID-19. The material sequenced was peripheral blood. CDR3 loop: CASSQSVDRDNQPQHF. CDR3 DNA sequence: TGCGCCAGCAGCCAATCAGTAGACAGGGATAATCAGCCCCAGCATTTT.